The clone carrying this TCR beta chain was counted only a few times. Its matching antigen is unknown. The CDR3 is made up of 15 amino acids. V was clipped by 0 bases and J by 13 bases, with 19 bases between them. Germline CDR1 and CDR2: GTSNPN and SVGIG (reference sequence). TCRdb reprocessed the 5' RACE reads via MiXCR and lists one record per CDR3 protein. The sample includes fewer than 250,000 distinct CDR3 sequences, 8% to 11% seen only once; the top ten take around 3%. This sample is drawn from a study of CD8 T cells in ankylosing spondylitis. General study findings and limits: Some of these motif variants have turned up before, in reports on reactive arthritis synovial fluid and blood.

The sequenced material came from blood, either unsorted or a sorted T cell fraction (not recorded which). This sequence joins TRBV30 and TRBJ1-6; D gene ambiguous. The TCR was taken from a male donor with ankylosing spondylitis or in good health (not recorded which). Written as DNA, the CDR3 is TGTGCCTGGAGTGTGGGTCCCAGTCGGAGTTTGCCCCTCCACTTT. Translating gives CAWSVGPSRSLPLHF. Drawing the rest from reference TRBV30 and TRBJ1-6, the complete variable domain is SQTIHQWPATLVQPVGSPLSLECTVEGTSNPNLYWYRQAAGRGLQLLFYSVGIGQISSEVPQNLSASRPQDRQFILSSKKLLLSDSGFYLCAWSVGPSRSLPLHFGNGTRLTVT.